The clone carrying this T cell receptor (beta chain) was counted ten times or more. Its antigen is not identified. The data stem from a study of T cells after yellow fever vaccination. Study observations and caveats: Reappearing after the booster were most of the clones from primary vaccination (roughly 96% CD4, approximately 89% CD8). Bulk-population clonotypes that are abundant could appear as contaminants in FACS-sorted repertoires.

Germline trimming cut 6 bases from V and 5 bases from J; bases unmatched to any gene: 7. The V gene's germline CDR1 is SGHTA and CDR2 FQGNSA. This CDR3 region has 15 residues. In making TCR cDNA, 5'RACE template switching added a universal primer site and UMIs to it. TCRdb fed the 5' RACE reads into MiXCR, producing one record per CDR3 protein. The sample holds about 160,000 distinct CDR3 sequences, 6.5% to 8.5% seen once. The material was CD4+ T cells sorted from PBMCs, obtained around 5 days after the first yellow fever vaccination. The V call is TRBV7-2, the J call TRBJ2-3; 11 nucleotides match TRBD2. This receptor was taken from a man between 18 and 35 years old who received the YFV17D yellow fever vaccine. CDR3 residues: CASSLVAGGKDTQYF. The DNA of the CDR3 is TGTGCCAGCAGTTTGGTAGCGGGGGGGAAAGATACGCAGTATTTT.